Listed below are T cell receptor beta chains from one sample, sequenced in a study of PD-L1 blockade in urothelial cancer. Here immunoSEQ multiplex PCR was the method, and the copy in TCRdb shows in-frame clones only, minus some. The table lists about 88,000 clones, roughly nine tenths of them singletons. The sample here was PBMCs, taken around atezolizumab (anti-PD-L1) treatment. Receptors originate from a man in his sixties with urothelial cancer. CDR3s leave out the opening cysteine and the closing phenylalanine or tryptophan. The size field is filled for only some rows; it gives once, few, many or a size class.

size | J | V | CDR3
. | TRBJ2-7 | TRBV5-6 | ASSLPAYEQY
. | TRBJ2-7 | TRBV25-1 | ASSESSTGNWEQY
. | TRBJ1-5 | TRBV5-1 | ASSKDRGDQPQH
. | TRBJ1-1 | TRBV7-2 | ASSPGDTEAF
. | TRBJ1-1 | TRBV11-2 | ASSPRGGTEAF
once | TRBJ2-7 | TRBV2 | ASSKGLAGGLHEQY
. | TRBJ1-1 | TRBV5-4 | ASSSGGGQGALTEAF
. | TRBJ1-6 | TRBV9 | ASSVFSSNSPLH
. | TRBJ1-3 | TRBV5-1 | ASTETGSGNTIY
. | TRBJ2-5 | TRBV5-4 | ASSFGSGIGVETQY
. | TRBJ2-6 | TRBV5-6 | ASRPFGSGANVLT
. | TRBJ1-6 | TRBV29-1 | SVLQSYNSPLH
. | TRBJ1-3 | TRBV9 | ASNEGGSGNTIY
. | TRBJ2-6 | TRBV27 | ASSFMGENSGANVLT
. | TRBJ2-1 | TRBV7-3 | ASSPGGGYNEQF
. | TRBJ2-2 | TRBV6-1 | ASRPGQGGPGELF
. | TRBJ2-5 | TRBV28 | ASNSQGGQETQY
. | TRBJ2-7 | TRBV9 | ASSWGDRGPYEQY
. | TRBJ2-6 | TRBV7-2 | ASSKQGYGANVLT
. | TRBJ2-7 | TRBV7-9 | ASSSWEWTGGVEQY
. | TRBJ2-1 | TRBV12-5 | ASGLQGADEQF
. | TRBJ2-5 | TRBV27 | ARSRETQY
once | TRBJ1-3 | TRBV15 | ATRQVSGNTIY
. | TRBJ2-7 | TRBV5-6 | ASSFRDRGSYEQY
. | TRBJ1-5 | TRBV5-8 | ASSPGGTGVKPQH
. | TRBJ2-7 | TRBV11-1 | ASSSGQGRYEQY
. | TRBJ1-6 | TRBV7-9 | ASSLAGGRSDSPLH
few | TRBJ2-1 | TRBV9 | ASSRTSGRTVEQF
. | TRBJ1-4 | TRBV28 | ASSLQGTTNEKLF
. | TRBJ1-5 | TRBV29-1 | SVVQGNNQPQH
once | TRBJ1-6 | TRBV10-3 | AISPGTRGSPLH
once | TRBJ1-1 | TRBV30 | AWDSSLTEAF
. | TRBJ2-3 | TRBV2 | ASCGQGTTDTQY
. | TRBJ1-3 | TRBV4-3 | ASSRGQNSGNTIY
once | TRBJ2-7 | TRBV5-4 | ASSSGGGQGGYEQY
. | TRBJ2-1 | TRBV7-9 | ASSYNTGGDEQF
. | TRBJ2-3 | TRBV11-3 | ASSLGIRDTQY
. | TRBJ2-3 | TRBV7-3 | ASSPDRYTDTQY
once | TRBJ2-7 | TRBV28 | ASSVGLAGPIYEQY
. | TRBJ2-3 | TRBV5-1 | ASSNSGVRTDTQY
. | TRBJ1-3 | TRBV28 | ASSLQQGNTIY
. | TRBJ1-3 | TRBV11-2 | ASSPGLAGAGNTIY
. | TRBJ2-3 | TRBV18 | ASSSTSTDTQY
. | TRBJ2-3 | TRBV5-6 | ASSLGQEVGRGDTQY
. | TRBJ1-4 | TRBV7-9 | ASSLSSGHAKLF
. | TRBJ1-4 | TRBV10-3 | AISEVQGAGEKLF
. | TRBJ1-4 | TRBV2 | ASLRDTQTEKLF
. | TRBJ1-1 | TRBV5-1 | ASSTGWVENTEAF
. | TRBJ2-5 | TRBV5-1 | ASSPPGTQY
. | TRBJ1-1 | TRBV9 | ASSPFPTVNTEAF
. | TRBJ2-6 | TRBV5-4 | ASSPDRSGANVLT
. | TRBJ1-2 | TRBV12-2 | ASRHLTGGETKANYGYT
. | TRBJ2-1 | TRBV11-1 | ASSQGGGRAYNEQF
. | TRBJ2-7 | TRBV6-5 | ASATSGRPYEQY
. | TRBJ2-1 | TRBV5-6 | ASSLRQGYNEQF